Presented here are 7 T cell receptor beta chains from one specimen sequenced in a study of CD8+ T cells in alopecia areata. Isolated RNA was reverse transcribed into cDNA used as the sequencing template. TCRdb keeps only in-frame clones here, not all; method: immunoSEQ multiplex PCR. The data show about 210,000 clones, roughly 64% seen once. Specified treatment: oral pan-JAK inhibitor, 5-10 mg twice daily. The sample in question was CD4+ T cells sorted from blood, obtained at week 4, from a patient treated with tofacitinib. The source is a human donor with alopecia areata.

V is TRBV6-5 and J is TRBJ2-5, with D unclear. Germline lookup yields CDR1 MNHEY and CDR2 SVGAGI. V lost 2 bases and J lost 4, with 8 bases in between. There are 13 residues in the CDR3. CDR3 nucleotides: TGTGCCAGCAGTTACATAATAGCAGAGACCCAGTACTTC. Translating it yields CASSYIIAETQYF.

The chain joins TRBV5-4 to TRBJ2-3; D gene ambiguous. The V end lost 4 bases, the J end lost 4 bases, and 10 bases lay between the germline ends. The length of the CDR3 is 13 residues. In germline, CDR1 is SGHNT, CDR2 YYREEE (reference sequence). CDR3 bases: TGTGCCAGCAGCAATGTTAGCCCAGATACGCAGTATTTT. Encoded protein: CASSNVSPDTQYF.

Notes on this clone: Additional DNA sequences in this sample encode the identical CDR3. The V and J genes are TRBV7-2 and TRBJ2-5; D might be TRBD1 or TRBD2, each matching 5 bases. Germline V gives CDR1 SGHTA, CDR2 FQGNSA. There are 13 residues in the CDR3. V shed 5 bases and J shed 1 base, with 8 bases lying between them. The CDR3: CASSLGAQETQYF. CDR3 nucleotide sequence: TGTGCCAGCAGCCTCGGGGCCCAAGAGACCCAGTACTTC.

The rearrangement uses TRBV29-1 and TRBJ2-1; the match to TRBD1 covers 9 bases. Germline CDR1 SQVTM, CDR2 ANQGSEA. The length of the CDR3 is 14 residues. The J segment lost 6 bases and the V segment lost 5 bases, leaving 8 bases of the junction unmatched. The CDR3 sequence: CSVYWDRVINEQFF. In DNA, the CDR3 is TGCAGCGTTTACTGGGACAGGGTAATCAATGAGCAGTTCTTC.

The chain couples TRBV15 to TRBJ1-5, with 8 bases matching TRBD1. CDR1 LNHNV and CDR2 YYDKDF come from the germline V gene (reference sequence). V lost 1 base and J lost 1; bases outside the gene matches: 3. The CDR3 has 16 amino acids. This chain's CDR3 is CATSRVTGGSNQPQHF. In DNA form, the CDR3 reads TGTGCCACCAGCAGAGTCACAGGGGGAAGCAATCAGCCCCAGCATTTT.

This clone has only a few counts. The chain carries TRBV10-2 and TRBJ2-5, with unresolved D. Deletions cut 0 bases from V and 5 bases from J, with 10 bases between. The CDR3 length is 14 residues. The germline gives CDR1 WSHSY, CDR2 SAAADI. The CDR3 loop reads CASSESWAPETQYF. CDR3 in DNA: TGCGCCAGCAGTGAGTCGTGGGCGCCCGAGACCCAGTACTTC.

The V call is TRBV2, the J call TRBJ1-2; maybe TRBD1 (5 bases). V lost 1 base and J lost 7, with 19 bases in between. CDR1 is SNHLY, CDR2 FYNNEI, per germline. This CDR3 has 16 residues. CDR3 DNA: TGTGCCAGCAGTGAAGAGACCGGGACGTACTCCTCTGGCTACACCTTC. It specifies CASSEETGTYSSGYTF.